The 16 T cell receptor beta chains below all came from one sample that was sequenced in a study of cytomegalovirus exposure and HLA in healthy donors. The primer mix had 60 Vbeta and 13 Jbeta primers. Libraries were prepared by immunoSEQ multiplex PCR; TCRdb keeps only in-frame clonotypes and omits some of them. In the table there are over 100,000 clones, more than 60% of which are singletons. Material: PBMCs. The source is a female donor in good health and CMV-seronegative.

The count of this clone is one. The rearrangement joins TRBV2 to TRBJ2-2, with D unresolved. V dropped 4 bases and J dropped 6 bases, with 15 bases sitting between them. Germline assignment: CDR1 SNHLY and CDR2 FYNNEI. The CDR3 has 15 amino acids. The CDR3 sequence is CASSVGPPLAGELFF. CDR3 DNA: TGTGCCAGCAGTGTGGGCCCACCTTTGGCCGGGGAGCTGTTTTTT.

The CDR3 nucleotides are TGTGCCAGCAGCCCACCCCGGACAGGGGGACGTTCACCCCTCCACTTT. It codes for CASSPPRTGGRSPLHF. The V call is TRBV7-9, the J call TRBJ1-6; 10 bases map to TRBD1. J gave up 9 bases and V 5 bases, and 10 bases lay outside the gene matches. The germline V gene encodes CDR1 SEHNR and CDR2 FQNEAQ (reference sequence). The CDR3 consists of 16 residues.

The chain employs TRBV6-6 and TRBJ2-2; D unresolved. V lost 4 bases and J 6 bases, leaving 6 bases between the germline ends. CDR3 length: 12 amino acids. The V gene's germline CDR1 is MNHNY and CDR2 SVGAGI (reference sequence). The chain's CDR3 is CASSFLAGELFF. The CDR3 DNA is TGTGCCAGCAGTTTCCTAGCCGGGGAGCTGTTTTTT.

This clone has a single count. The gene calls are TRBV7-2 and TRBJ1-1; maybe TRBD1 (6 bases). Per germline, CDR1 SGHTA and CDR2 FQGNSA. This CDR3 has 16 residues. V lost 1 base, J lost 9 bases, and 21 bases lay in between. CDR3 bases: TGTGCCAGCAGCTTAGTTCCCCCCGGAGGTCAGGGGAAAGCTTTCTTT. It codes for CASSLVPPGGQGKAFF.

This clone was picked up many times. Other DNA sequences in this specimen translate into the identical CDR3. The J gene is TRBJ2-3, the V gene TRBV6-4; 15 positions match TRBD2. From germline, CDR1 is MRHNA and CDR2 SNTAGT. The J segment lost 4 bases and the V segment lost 4 bases, leaving 0 bases of the junction unmatched. This CDR3 has 15 amino acids. Here the CDR3 reads CASSGTSGGADTQYF. CDR3 bases: TGTGCCAGCAGTGGGACTAGCGGGGGGGCAGATACGCAGTATTTT.

This chain links TRBV6-1 with TRBJ1-2, with D unclear. Germline CDR1 and CDR2: MNHNS and SASEGT. The CDR3 sequence is 14 residues long. Deletions cut 1 base from V and 6 bases from J, with 12 bases between. The CDR3 reads CASSEVGGWDGYTF. The CDR3 DNA is TGTGCCAGCAGTGAAGTAGGAGGGTGGGATGGCTACACCTTC.

The J gene is TRBJ2-2, the V gene TRBV5-8, with 10 bases aligning to TRBD2. The germline V gene encodes CDR1 SGHTS and CDR2 YDEGEE. Trimming removed 4 bases from V and 1 base from J; junction bases left unmatched: 4. This CDR3 has 16 residues. The CDR3: CASSPGLAVNTGELFF. The DNA for the CDR3 is TGTGCCAGCAGCCCAGGACTAGCGGTGAACACCGGGGAGCTGTTTTTT.

V usage is TRBV6-4 and J usage is TRBJ1-5; maybe TRBD1 (6 bases). Germline V gene sequence: CDR1 MRHNA, CDR2 SNTAGT. The CDR3 has 14 residues. V gave up 3 bases and J gave up 4 bases, with 10 bases separating them. The CDR3, as DNA: TGTGCCAGCAGTGAGGGGGACACAAATCAGCCCCAGCATTTT. As protein: CASSEGDTNQPQHF.

The chain is built from TRBV6-1 and TRBJ2-1; 12 bases agree with TRBD2. The V and J ends lost 3 bases and 4 bases, in that order; junction bases with no gene match: 4. Germline values: CDR1 MNHNS, CDR2 SASEGT. The CDR3 sequence is 16 residues long. The chain's CDR3 is CASSETLAGGYNEQFF. For the CDR3, the DNA is TGTGCCAGCAGTGAGACACTAGCGGGGGGATACAATGAGCAGTTCTTC.

The rearrangement links TRBV10-2 to TRBJ2-7, with 9 positions matching TRBD1. After removal of 10 bases from V and 3 bases from J, the junction contained 13 bases not matched to a gene. CDR3 size: 15 residues. The germline V gene encodes CDR1 WSHSY and CDR2 SAAADI. CDR3 loop: CATGDRVGMSYEQYF. CDR3 sequence (DNA): TGCGCCACCGGGGACAGGGTTGGGATGAGCTACGAGCAGTACTTC.

The V gene is TRBV2, the J gene TRBJ2-1; 7 bases agree with TRBD1. Germline trimming cut 8 bases from V and 2 bases from J; bases unmatched to any gene: 12. CDR1 is SNHLY, CDR2 FYNNEI, per germline. This CDR3 region has 16 residues. CDR3 loop: CASGEPGQQPYNEQFF. As DNA, the CDR3 is TGTGCCAGCGGGGAGCCGGGACAGCAACCCTACAATGAGCAGTTCTTC.

V gene TRBV11-3 combines with J gene TRBJ2-7, with no clear D. CDR1 SGHNT and CDR2 YENEEA come from the germline V gene. The length of the CDR3 is 15 residues. V shed 6 bases and J shed 2 bases, with 17 bases lying between them. CDR3 region: CASSPDNSRTYEQYF. DNA for the CDR3: TGTGCCAGCAGTCCAGATAACAGCAGGACCTACGAGCAGTACTTC.

This chain links TRBV30 with TRBJ1-1; 7 bases map to TRBD1. CDR1 GTSNPN and CDR2 SVGIG come from the germline V gene (reference sequence). This CDR3 contains 15 residues. V lost 4 bases, J lost 3 bases, and 11 bases stayed unmatched. In DNA form, the CDR3 reads TGTGCCTGGACCCACGCGACAGGGCGGGACACTGAAGCTTTCTTT. It encodes CAWTHATGRDTEAFF.

This chain joins TRBV5-6 and TRBJ1-6, with 8 bases that match TRBD1. This CDR3 contains 14 residues. The V and J ends lost 4 bases and 10 bases, in that order; junction bases with no gene match: 7. Germline V CDR1 and CDR2: SGHDT, YYEEEE. In DNA form, the CDR3 reads TGTGCCAGCAGCATTGGACAGGGTGGCTCACCCCTCCACTTT. Protein sequence: CASSIGQGGSPLHF.

This clone was found once. The chain couples TRBV18 to TRBJ2-1; 15 nucleotides line up with TRBD2. The CDR3 has 16 amino acids. CDR1 and CDR2 from the germline V gene are KGHSH and LQKENI. The J segment lost 5 bases and the V segment lost 6 bases, leaving 5 bases of the junction unmatched. The CDR3 region has the DNA TGTGCCAGCTCCGGGACTAGCGGGGGGCCTGACAATGAGCAGTTCTTC. Protein: CASSGTSGGPDNEQFF. The variable domain in full, completed from reference TRBV18 and TRBJ2-1, reads NAGVMQNPRHLVRRRGQEARLRCSPMKGHSHVYWYRQLPEEGLKFMVYLQKENIIDESGMPKERFSAEFPKEGPSILRIQQVVRGDSAAYFCASSGTSGGPDNEQFFGPGTRLTVL.

CDR3 sequence (DNA): TGCAGCGCCGGGAGAATGAACACTGAAGCTTTCTTT. This codes for CSAGRMNTEAFF. This rearrangement joins TRBV29-1 to TRBJ1-1; unclear D gene. CDR1 SQVTM and CDR2 ANQGSEA come from the germline V gene. V lost 7 bases, J lost 0 bases, and 9 bases lay in between. The CDR3 has 12 residues.